A single sample gave rise to the 23 T cell receptor beta chains below, sequenced in a study of response to subunit inactivated influenza vaccine. One entry per CDR3 protein results from TCRdb running MiXCR on the RT-PCR reads. The sample yields about 780,000 distinct CDR3 sequences, 15% to 20% seen once. Sequencing used PBMCs from blood, obtained roughly 5 days after vaccination. All receptors come from a man aged 50 to 60 who received an inactivated influenza vaccine.

This clonotype was seen a few times. This sequence joins TRBV4-1 and TRBJ2-7; no clear D. This CDR3 region has 15 residues. The V end was cut by 0 bases, the J end by 1 base, with 10 bases between. CDR1 and CDR2 from the germline V gene are MGHRA and YSYEKL. Here the CDR3 DNA reads TGCGCCAGCAGCCAAGATTTTGACGGGTCCTACGAGCAGTACTTC. This encodes CASSQDFDGSYEQYF.

This clonotype was counted only a few times. The rearrangement uses TRBV20-1 and TRBJ2-1; 10 nucleotides agree with TRBD2. CDR1 is DFQATT, CDR2 SNEGSKA, per germline (reference sequence). The CDR3 spans 16 residues. The trim removed 2 bases at V and 3 bases at J, leaving 7 bases unmatched. DNA for the CDR3: TGCAGTGCTAGACCTCTAGCGGGAGTAAGCTACAATGAGCAGTTCTTC. Protein product: CSARPLAGVSYNEQFF.

The CDR3 nucleotides read TGTGCCAGCTGGACTAGCGGGAGGTCCGAGCAGTACTTC. Translating gives CASWTSGRSEQYF. The rearrangement uses TRBV6-6 and TRBJ2-7; TRBD2 matches at 14 bases. Germline CDR1 reads MNHNY; CDR2 reads SVGAGI (reference sequence). CDR3 length equals 13 residues. Losses at the gene ends were 8 bases for V and 6 bases for J; bases not matched to a gene: 3.

This clonotype was found a few times. The J gene is TRBJ2-2, the V gene TRBV20-1; D ambiguous. CDR3 length: 14 residues. V lost 2 bases, J lost 4 bases, and 11 bases lay in between. The germline CDR1 and CDR2 sequences are DFQATT and SNEGSKA (reference sequence). CDR3 in amino acids: CSARFRSATGELFF. For the CDR3, the DNA is TGCAGTGCTAGATTCCGATCCGCCACCGGGGAGCTGTTTTTT.

V and J are TRBV4-3 and TRBJ1-5, with 7 positions matching TRBD1. The germline gives CDR1 LGHNA, CDR2 YSLEER. There are 14 residues in the CDR3. The trim removed 4 bases at V and 7 bases at J, leaving 7 bases unmatched. The DNA for the CDR3 is TGCGCCAGCAGCCTACAGGGAGGGGGCCAGCCCCAGCATTTT. It yields the protein CASSLQGGGQPQHF.

This clonotype was recorded at least ten times. The V gene is TRBV29-1, the J gene TRBJ2-3, with D maybe TRBD2 (7 bases). Germline assignment: CDR1 SQVTM and CDR2 ANQGSEA. This CDR3 contains 16 residues. Trimming shortened V by 1 base and J by 3 bases, and 17 bases separated the two germline ends. The DNA for the CDR3 is TGCAGCGTTGAAGCAGGCGGGGGCGCCTTTACAGATACGCAGTATTTT. Its translation: CSVEAGGGAFTDTQYF.

The gene calls are TRBV10-3 and TRBJ2-5; no firm D call. Trimming took off 1 base at V and 4 bases at J, with 19 bases between the two ends. The germline V gene encodes CDR1 ENHRY and CDR2 SYGVKD. This CDR3 has 17 amino acids. The CDR3 DNA sequence: TGTGCCATCAGTGAGTTTTTGGTCCGAGGTGAAGGAGAGACCCAGTACTTC. Translation gives CAISEFLVRGEGETQYF.

This clonotype was recorded many times. The rearrangement uses TRBV15 and TRBJ2-3; 10 nucleotides match TRBD2. The CDR3 totals 17 residues. V shed 3 bases, J shed 0 bases, and the junction held 6 bases outside the gene matches. The V gene's germline CDR1 is LNHNV and CDR2 YYDKDF (reference sequence). CDR3 sequence reads: CATSSTPGLASTDTQYF. The CDR3 DNA reads TGTGCCACCAGCAGTACCCCGGGACTAGCGAGCACAGATACGCAGTATTTT.

This clonotype was detected a few times. This CDR3 reads CSARGTSGRPTTDTQYF. For the CDR3, the DNA is TGCAGTGCTAGAGGGACTAGCGGGAGACCCACCACAGATACGCAGTATTTT. The chain employs TRBV20-1 and TRBJ2-3; 13 bases align to TRBD2. This CDR3 is 17 amino acids long. Trimming removed 1 base from V and 2 bases from J; junction bases left unmatched: 6. Germline assignment: CDR1 DFQATT and CDR2 SNEGSKA (reference sequence).

CDR3 DNA sequence: TGTGCCACCAGCAGAGATAGGGACAGAGAATACAATGAGCAGTTCTTC. This codes for CATSRDRDREYNEQFF. The genes are TRBV15 and TRBJ2-1; 7 nucleotides line up with TRBD1. The CDR3 contains 16 residues. Unmatched junction bases numbered 6, after V lost 0 bases and J lost 4 bases. Germline-derived CDR1 and CDR2 are LNHNV and YYDKDF (reference sequence). Full variable domain (rest looked up from reference TRBV15 and TRBJ2-1): DAMVIQNPRYQVTQFGKPVTLSCSQTLNHNVMYWYQQKSSQAPKLLFHYYDKDFNNEADTPDNFQSRRPNTSFCFLDIRSPGLGDTAMYLCATSRDRDREYNEQFFGPGTRLTVL.

As concerns this clonotype: A read error may account for a junction end that differs from germline. The chain couples TRBV4-3 to TRBJ2-7; 7 bases match TRBD2. Germline V gene sequence: CDR1 LGHNA, CDR2 YSLEER. The CDR3 runs to 13 residues. The CDR3 bases are TGCGCCAGCAGCCAAGAGATTTGGCGGGAGCCGTACTTC. Amino acid sequence: CASSQEIWREPYF.

This clonotype was seen only a few times. The V call is TRBV19, the J call TRBJ2-3, with D uncertain. V shed 3 bases and J shed 2 bases, with 9 bases lying between them. Germline loops: CDR1 LNHDA, CDR2 SQIVND (reference sequence). This CDR3 is 14 amino acids long. CDR3 protein: CASSMRTVTDTQYF. The CDR3 DNA follows: TGTGCCAGTAGTATGAGGACGGTCACAGATACGCAGTATTTT.

The rearrangement uses TRBV7-2 and TRBJ1-1; D unresolved. CDR3 length: 13 amino acids. Deletions cut 5 bases from V and 5 bases from J, with 12 bases between. Per germline, CDR1 SGHTA and CDR2 FQGNSA. The CDR3 DNA reads as TGTGCCAGCAGCGCGCGACAAGCTACTGAAGCTTTCTTT. It is translated as CASSARQATEAFF.

This clonotype showed up many times. The chain has TRBV12-3 or TRBV12-4 and TRBJ1-5, with D possibly TRBD1 on 6 matching bases. V was clipped by 3 bases and J by 1 base, with 13 bases between them. This CDR3 region has 16 residues. DNA for the CDR3: TGTGCCAGCAGTTTGGCGGGGGCAGAGAGCAATCAGCCCCAGCATTTT. This codes for CASSLAGAESNQPQHF.

This clonotype was counted only a few times. The gene calls are TRBV18 and TRBJ2-1; TRBD2 aligns across 12 bases. The CDR3 runs to 14 residues. Trimming cost V 0 bases and J 15 bases; bases outside gene matches: 6. Germline-derived CDR1 and CDR2 are KGHSH and LQKENI. CDR3 region: CASSPPRLAGVGFF. The CDR3 nucleotides are TGTGCCAGCTCACCACCGAGACTAGCGGGAGTAGGGTTCTTC.

J is TRBJ2-7 and V is TRBV20-1; possibly TRBD2 for D (6 bases). CDR3 length: 14 amino acids. Germline V gene sequence: CDR1 DFQATT, CDR2 SNEGSKA (reference sequence). Trimming removed 6 bases at V and 1 base at J, with 16 bases between. The DNA for the CDR3 is TGCAGTGCCATGGAGACTAGGCGTTCCTACGAGCAGTACTTC. Residues: CSAMETRRSYEQYF.

The chain carries TRBV27 and TRBJ2-2; D unclear. The V gene lost 3 bases and the J gene lost 6 bases, with 8 bases spanning the gap. CDR3 size: 13 residues. Germline loops: CDR1 MNHEY, CDR2 SMNVEV (reference sequence). In nucleotides, the CDR3 is TGTGCCAGCAGTTTGTCTCCGTCCGGGGAGCTGTTTTTT. Residues: CASSLSPSGELFF.

This clonotype turned up a few times. V gene TRBV7-8 combines with J gene TRBJ2-1; 10 bases agree with TRBD1. The CDR3 length is 15 residues. Germline V CDR1 and CDR2: SGHVS, FQNEAQ. V trimming: 3 bases; J trimming: 7 bases; junction bases outside the gene matches: 6. The CDR3 region is CASSFPGQGMNEQFF. The CDR3 DNA reads as TGTGCCAGCAGCTTTCCGGGACAGGGGATGAATGAGCAGTTCTTC.

The genes are TRBV7-2 and TRBJ2-5; D is unclear. Germline CDR1 reads SGHTA; CDR2 reads FQGNSA. The CDR3 runs to 12 residues. Trimming stripped 1 base from V and 7 bases from J, with 7 bases between. For the CDR3, the DNA is TGTGCCAGCAGCTTAGATGAAGGGACCCAGTACTTC. Protein product: CASSLDEGTQYF.

This clonotype was seen repeatedly, ten times or more. The chain uses TRBV20-1 and TRBJ1-1; perhaps TRBD1 as D (5 bases). The CDR3 length is 13 residues. CDR1 is DFQATT and CDR2 is SNEGSKA in the germline V gene (reference sequence). V lost 6 bases, J lost 1 base, and 12 bases lay in between. The CDR3 loop is CSALQRGNTEAFF. The CDR3 nucleotides are TGCAGTGCCCTACAGAGGGGGAACACTGAAGCTTTCTTT.

At least ten counts were recorded for this clonotype. The rearrangement uses TRBV12-3 or TRBV12-4 and TRBJ2-2, with 9 positions matching TRBD2. The CDR3 is made up of 14 amino acids. The V and J ends lost 7 bases and 3 bases, in that order; junction bases with no gene match: 3. The CDR3 DNA is TGTGCCAGCACCCTAGCGGGGTACACCGGGGAGCTGTTTTTT. This encodes CASTLAGYTGELFF.

The rearrangement uses TRBV7-2 and TRBJ2-3; D possibly corresponds to TRBD1 (6 bases). With 4 bases removed from V and 4 bases from J, the gap between germline ends came to 15 bases. Germline V gene data show CDR1 as SGHTA and CDR2 as FQGNSA. The CDR3 consists of 15 residues. Written as DNA, the CDR3 is TGTGCCAGCAGCTCTCAGGGGTTCGGGGCAGATACGCAGTATTTT. Amino acid sequence: CASSSQGFGADTQYF.

This rearrangement joins TRBV6-5 to TRBJ2-3; unclear D gene. The CDR3 totals 16 residues. V was pared by 0 bases and J by 6 bases, with 16 bases between. The germline gives CDR1 MNHEY, CDR2 SVGAGI. The CDR3: CASSYSTAVIGDTQYF. As DNA, the CDR3 is TGTGCCAGCAGTTACTCGACCGCGGTTATTGGCGATACGCAGTATTTT.